This TCR beta chain comes out of a study of T cell responses to AZD1222 COVID-19 vaccine. Study at large: Second doses that came at about 4 or about 12 weeks were put together.

The table came from immunoSEQ multiplex PCR; TCRdb's copy has only in-frame clones and leaves some out. The table shows 250,000 or so clones, with over 85% occurring only once. Study-wide findings and caveats: Without day 14 samples, only post-peak T cell repertoires were studied. Within unmutated variant regions lay the reported targets of nearly half of spike-specific TCRs. With two AZD1222 doses given, Spike-specific TCR breadth and depth both rose.

Deletions cut 2 bases from V and 6 bases from J, with 5 bases between. Germline CDR1 and CDR2: MNHEY and SVGEGT. The CDR3 length is 12 residues. A word on this clone: Its matching antigen is unknown.

The TCR was taken from an adult in good health. The material was peripheral blood, obtained on day 0 of AZD1222 vaccination. The chain is built from TRBV6-2 or TRBV6-3 and TRBJ1-5; D not resolved. In DNA, the CDR3 is TGTGCCAGCAGTTACCCCGGTCAGCCCCAGCATTTT. Protein product: CASSYPGQPQHF.